A selection of T cell receptor beta chains follows, all from one sample in a study of blood T cell repertoires in COVID-19. The repertoire was sequenced with immunoSEQ multiplex PCR; TCRdb's copy has only in-frame clones and lacks some. The table includes 30,000 to 45,000 clones, over 75% detected once. The sequenced sample was peripheral blood. Receptors originate from a human donor in a cohort sampled during active or convalescent COVID-19. The donor label of this sample is uncertain. The CDR3 runs from the conserved cysteine through the conserved F or W. Fields, in order: D gene, V gene, J gene, clone size, CDR3 protein, CDR3 DNA. The D gene is left open where the match is weak. Size is stated for part of the rows, as once, few or many counts, or as a class when the clone is expanded.

NA	TRBV7-2	TRBJ1-5	NA	CASSLDGDLNQPQHF	TGTGCCAGCAGCTTAGACGGGGACTTGAATCAGCCCCAGCATTTT
TRBD1	TRBV2	TRBJ1-4	NA	CASSRGTGTNEKLFF	TGTGCCAGCAGTCGGGGGACAGGAACTAATGAAAAACTGTTTTTT
TRBD2	TRBV20-1	TRBJ2-3	NA	CSASGTSGTFTDTQYF	TGCAGTGCTAGTGGGACTAGCGGGACATTCACAGATACGCAGTATTTT
TRBD1	TRBV3-1/TRBV3-2	TRBJ2-7	NA	CASSVPGQGKEQYF	TGTGCCAGCAGCGTGCCGGGACAGGGAAAAGAGCAGTACTTC
NA	TRBV29-1	TRBJ2-5	few	CSAQVAGLGETQYF	TGCAGCGCCCAGGTGGCGGGATTGGGAGAGACCCAGTACTTC
NA	TRBV29-1	TRBJ2-1	NA	CSVEKKVYRDNEQFF	TGCAGCGTTGAAAAGAAAGTATATCGAGATAATGAGCAGTTCTTC
NA	TRBV7-8	TRBJ2-1	NA	CASSLAAGRGPNEQFF	TGTGCCAGCAGCTTAGCCGCGGGGAGAGGCCCCAATGAGCAGTTCTTC
NA	TRBV7-2	TRBJ2-3	NA	CASSSRAATDTQYF	TGTGCCAGCAGCTCAAGAGCGGCCACAGATACGCAGTATTTT
NA	TRBV5-1	TRBJ1-5	NA	CASSLRGVEVPQHF	TGCGCCAGCAGCTTGCGGGGGGTGGAAGTGCCCCAGCATTTT
TRBD2	TRBV13	TRBJ2-3	NA	CASSPTSGRGRTQYF	TGTGCCAGCAGTCCTACTAGCGGGAGGGGGCGTACGCAGTATTTT
NA	TRBV7-2	TRBJ1-3	NA	CASSPTGSGNTIYF	TGTGCCAGCAGCCCTACCGGGTCCGGAAACACCATATATTTT
TRBD2	TRBV7-2	TRBJ2-1	NA	CASSFGGGNYNEQFF	TGTGCCAGCAGCTTCGGGGGAGGGAACTACAATGAGCAGTTCTTC
NA	TRBV15	TRBJ2-5	NA	CATSRGGSQETQYF	TGTGCCACCAGCAGAGGAGGAAGTCAAGAGACCCAGTACTTC
NA	TRBV4-3	TRBJ2-5	NA	CASSQGYRVGETQYF	TGCGCCAGCAGCCAAGGTTACAGGGTGGGTGAGACCCAGTACTTC
TRBD2	TRBV24-1	TRBJ2-1	NA	CATSDLRASGKVEQFF	TGTGCCACCAGTGATTTGCGGGCTAGCGGGAAGGTTGAGCAGTTCTTC
TRBD1	TRBV11-2	TRBJ1-1	NA	CASSSRGVGTEAFF	TGTGCCAGCAGCTCCAGGGGGGTAGGGACTGAAGCTTTCTTT
TRBD1	TRBV29-1	TRBJ2-1	NA	CSVGTGGYNEQFF	TGCAGCGTTGGGACAGGGGGCTACAATGAGCAGTTCTTC
NA	TRBV7-2	TRBJ2-4	NA	CASSPWTGGDIQYF	TGTGCCAGCAGCCCCTGGACAGGAGGGGACATTCAGTACTTC
TRBD1	TRBV6-5	TRBJ2-7	few	CASRDREVPYEQYF	TGTGCCAGCAGGGACAGGGAAGTCCCCTACGAGCAGTACTTC
TRBD1	TRBV30	TRBJ1-2	NA	CAWRRAIGRGDYGYTF	TGTGCCTGGAGAAGGGCTATAGGCAGGGGGGACTATGGCTACACCTTC
NA	TRBV7-9	TRBJ2-2	few	CAIDSYTGELFF	TGTGCCATCGACAGTTACACCGGGGAGCTGTTTTTT
NA	TRBV9	TRBJ2-7	NA	CASSVGLGAYEQYF	TGTGCCAGCAGCGTAGGACTAGGCGCCTACGAGCAGTACTTC
TRBD2	TRBV10-3	TRBJ2-7	NA	CAISDPSREGVGNEQYF	TGTGCCATCAGCGACCCCTCACGGGAGGGGGTGGGGAACGAGCAGTACTTC
NA	TRBV7-8	TRBJ2-7	NA	CASSYRAQLEQYF	TGTGCCAGCAGCTACAGGGCCCAGCTCGAGCAGTACTTC
NA	TRBV27	TRBJ2-4	NA	CASSPYLEGSKNIQYF	TGTGCCAGCAGTCCTTACCTTGAGGGCTCCAAAAACATTCAGTACTTC
NA	TRBV19	TRBJ2-1	NA	CASSPDFHNEQFF	TGTGCCAGTAGCCCAGACTTCCACAATGAGCAGTTCTTC
NA	TRBV7-3	TRBJ2-5	NA	CASSRGQQETQYF	TGTGCCAGCAGCCGTGGTCAGCAAGAGACCCAGTACTTC
NA	TRBV19	TRBJ1-2	few	CASSIRGTDPYGYTF	TGTGCCAGTAGTATCCGAGGTACGGATCCATATGGCTACACCTTC
TRBD2	TRBV27	TRBJ2-5	NA	CASSGRGKTQYF	TGTGCCAGCAGCGGGAGGGGTAAGACCCAGTACTTC
NA	TRBV6-5	TRBJ1-2	NA	CASSSRTARYTF	TGTGCCAGCAGTTCTCGGACAGCCCGCTACACCTTC
NA	TRBV7-3	TRBJ2-7	NA	CASSTRGGENEQYF	TGTGCCAGCAGCACCCGAGGGGGGGAGAACGAGCAGTACTTC
NA	TRBV30	TRBJ2-7	NA	CAFRDTYEQYF	TGTGCCTTCCGGGACACTTACGAGCAGTACTTC
TRBD2	TRBV28	TRBJ2-7	NA	CASSSPSGSLVEQYF	TGTGCCAGCAGTTCCCCTAGCGGGAGCTTGGTCGAGCAGTACTTC
TRBD1	TRBV19	TRBJ2-2	NA	CASMGQGHTGELFF	TGTGCCAGTATGGGACAGGGGCACACCGGGGAGCTGTTTTTT
TRBD2	TRBV5-1	TRBJ2-7	NA	CASSHDGGDYEQYF	TGCGCCAGCAGCCACGACGGGGGGGACTACGAGCAGTACTTC
NA	TRBV11-3	TRBJ2-5	few	CASSLATPGRERVEEETQYF	TGTGCCAGCAGCTTAGCCACCCCGGGAAGGGAGCGGGTAGAAGAGGAGACCCAGTACTTC
NA	TRBV7-2	TRBJ1-1	NA	CASSLLTEAFF	TGTGCCAGCAGCTTACTCACTGAAGCTTTCTTT
NA	TRBV27	TRBJ1-6	NA	CASSAGTFHSPLHF	TGTGCCAGCAGTGCCGGGACATTCCATTCACCCCTCCACTTT
TRBD1	TRBV6-5	TRBJ1-2	NA	CASSYNRGGGYGYTF	TGTGCCAGCAGTTACAACCGAGGGGGCGGATATGGCTACACCTTC
TRBD1	TRBV5-5	TRBJ2-4	NA	CASSLRDRGGRNIQYF	TGTGCCAGCAGCTTGCGGGACAGGGGAGGGAGAAACATTCAGTACTTC
NA	TRBV19	TRBJ2-5	NA	CASSIGGGVRETQYF	TGTGCCAGTAGTATAGGGGGCGGGGTACGAGAGACCCAGTACTTC
NA	TRBV6-5	TRBJ2-2	NA	CASSYRANTGELFF	TGTGCCAGCAGTTACCGTGCGAACACCGGGGAGCTGTTTTTT
NA	TRBV6-6	TRBJ2-7	NA	CASSSPSGALYEQYF	TGTGCCAGCAGCTCGCCCAGCGGTGCCCTCTACGAGCAGTACTTC
NA	TRBV18	TRBJ2-1	once	CASSPVLQKRGEQFF	TGTGCCAGCTCACCCGTCCTCCAGAAAAGGGGTGAGCAGTTCTTC